By sample fraction, the clone carrying this T cell receptor (beta chain) is medium-sized. The antigen remains unidentified. This sample is part of a study of CD4+ T cells in melanoma. The CDR3 extends over 15 amino acids. From germline, CDR1 is SGHNT and CDR2 YYREEE (reference sequence). The ends were cut back, 4 bases at V and 3 bases at J, with 13 bases in the middle. Study findings and constraints: A reported correlation linked neoantigen-specific CD4+ T cells to CD8+, macrophage and B cell function. In melanoma, neoantigen-specific CD4+ T cells reportedly differed in differentiation state.

The protocol was immunoSEQ multiplex PCR, while the TCRdb copy is restricted to in-frame clones and leaves out a portion. The sample gives 9,500 to 11,000 clones, 60% to 70% of which show up once; 24% is in the top ten. J is TRBJ2-2 and V is TRBV5-4, with D unclear. This sequence originates from a human donor with melanoma. Sequences were obtained from cells from a culture (not recorded whether cultured in vitro). The CDR3 bases are TGTGCCAGCAGCCCCGTGATGAGCGACACCGGGGAGCTGTTTTTT. It codes for CASSPVMSDTGELFF.